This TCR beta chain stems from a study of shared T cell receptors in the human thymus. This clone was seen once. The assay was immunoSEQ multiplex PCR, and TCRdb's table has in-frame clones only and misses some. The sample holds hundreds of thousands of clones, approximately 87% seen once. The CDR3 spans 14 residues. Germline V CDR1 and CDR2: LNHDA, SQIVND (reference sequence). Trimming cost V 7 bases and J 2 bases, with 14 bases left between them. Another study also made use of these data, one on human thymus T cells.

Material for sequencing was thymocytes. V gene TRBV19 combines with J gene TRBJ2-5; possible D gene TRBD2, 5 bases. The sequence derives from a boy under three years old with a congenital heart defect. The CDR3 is CASKERATQETQYF. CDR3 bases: TGTGCCAGTAAGGAGAGGGCGACTCAAGAGACCCAGTACTTC.